This T cell receptor (beta chain) originates from a study of OX40 agonist ivuxolimab in advanced cancers. In the study overall: Patients were treated with ivuxolimab, an agonistic anti-OX40 (CD134) antibody. Partial responses were achieved by three patients: one hepatocellular carcinoma, two cutaneous melanoma.

The protocol was immunoSEQ multiplex PCR, while the TCRdb copy is restricted to in-frame clones and leaves out a portion. The table has tens of thousands of clones, 90% to 95% seen once. Study-wide results and caveats: The study did not work out the antigen specificity of the expanded peripheral T cells.

The CDR3 length is 15 residues. Trimming removed 0 bases from V and 0 bases from J, with 9 bases in between. Germline V gene lookup returns CDR1 SGHVS and CDR2 FQNEAQ. A remark on this clone: Its antigen is unidentified.

The timepoints at which blood was sampled were baseline, cycle 4 day 1, and cycle 7 day 1. The chain employs TRBV7-8 and TRBJ2-7; D gene ambiguous. The source was CD4+ or CD8+ T cells sorted from blood, collected in a trial of the OX40 agonist ivuxolimab. This sequence originates from an adult with an advanced solid tumor such as melanoma, head and neck, liver or kidney cancer. Here the CDR3 DNA reads TGTGCCAGCAGCTTAGCCCAGCAGGTCTCCTACGAGCAGTACTTC. Protein product: CASSLAQQVSYEQYF.